Listed here is a single T cell receptor (beta chain). The target antigen is unknown. This entry is derived from a study of cytomegalovirus exposure and HLA in healthy donors. Study-level results: Listed as cytomegalovirus-associated were 150 to 200 TCR beta chains. The study assumed roughly uniform donor sequencing depth for presence/absence analyses. Most TCR sequences were seen very rarely across donors, but some public TCRs occurred in many. Per a prior analysis, the majority of TCR beta V segments were productive roughly 90% or roughly 30% of the time.

PCR was performed using 60 Vbeta and 13 Jbeta primers. Assay used: immunoSEQ multiplex PCR; TCRdb lists only in-frame clones, some missing. Listed are 20,000 or so clones; 22% falls within the top ten. The CDR3 totals 13 residues. V lost 8 bases, J lost 4 bases, and 5 bases stayed unmatched. The V gene's germline CDR1 is SGHTA and CDR2 FQGNSA. This clonotype was obtained from a man between 60 and 75 years old in good health and CMV-seropositive. Input material: PBMCs. This chain links TRBV7-2 with TRBJ1-2; TRBD1 matches 9 bases. For the CDR3, the DNA is TGTGCCAGCCAACCGGACAGGGGCTATGGCTACACCTTC. This encodes CASQPDRGYGYTF.